This TCR beta chain was sequenced during a study of a mutant IDH1 vaccine in newly diagnosed glioma. Whole-study context: Most patients had received both radiotherapy and temozolomide, the prior options being radiotherapy, temozolomide, or both. Visit V12 happened at week 35; visit V13 happened at week 47.

Time point of the sample: week 35, safety follow-up. The investigators gave 300 ug of mutant IDH1 20-mer peptide in each vaccine dose, together with topical imiquimod. This clone appeared once. Its antigen is as yet unknown. CDR1 is ENHRY and CDR2 is SYGVKD in the germline V gene. The CDR3 contains 16 residues. Unmatched junction bases numbered 8, after V lost 1 base and J lost 3 bases. TCRdb keeps only in-frame clones here, not all; method: immunoSEQ multiplex PCR. In the table there are roughly 60,000 clones, about four fifths of which are singletons. The gene calls are TRBV10-3 and TRBJ1-1; 7 nucleotides match TRBD1. The sample in question was PBMCs, obtained from a glioma patient whose treatment included an IDH1 peptide vaccine. This TCR was recovered from a man between 35 and 55 years old with glioma. The DNA of the CDR3 is TGTGCCATCAGTGAGTTAGACAGGGAGGCAGACACTGAAGCTTTCTTT. Translation gives CAISELDREADTEAFF.